Shown below are 14 T cell receptor beta chains from a single sample sequenced in a study of shared clonotypes between healthy human individuals (TCRdb year 2020). The receptor library was made with the immunoSEQ multiplex PCR assay. The table comes from immuneACCESS by way of TCRdb, which keeps in-frame sequences with V and J called. Part of the clones is missing from these tables; in studies checked, under half for an unresolved V gene and the rest for unknown reasons. The sample table holds roughly 1 million clones, of which around 76% were seen once. The ten largest clones capture approximately 1.5% of the sample. Sequenced input: memory CD4+ T cells sorted from blood. Read against the paper, the sample's cell subset or site label means: CD45RA-negative fraction. The source of these receptors is a man aged 18-30 years in good health.

The rearrangement joins TRBV6-1 to TRBJ2-3, with D unresolved. CDR3 length: 17 amino acids. The germline V gene encodes CDR1 MNHNS and CDR2 SASEGT. V dropped 2 bases and J dropped 2 bases, with 17 bases sitting between them. The CDR3 loop is CASSETLAGLPTDTQYF. CDR3 bases: TGTGCCAGCAGTGAAACCCTCGCCGGCCTACCCACAGATACGCAGTATTTT.

This chain connects TRBV18 to TRBJ2-7; weak D call: TRBD1 (6 bases). This CDR3 contains 13 residues. V was pared by 3 bases and J by 3 bases, with 9 bases between. The germline gives CDR1 KGHSH, CDR2 LQKENI. DNA for the CDR3: TGTGCCAGCTCACCGGAACAGGGCTACGAGCAGTACTTC. The encoded protein is CASSPEQGYEQYF. The full variable domain, rest sourced from reference TRBV18 and TRBJ2-7, is NAGVMQNPRHLVRRRGQEARLRCSPMKGHSHVYWYRQLPEEGLKFMVYLQKENIIDESGMPKERFSAEFPKEGPSILRIQQVVRGDSAAYFCASSPEQGYEQYFGPGTRLTVT.

This chain connects TRBV11-2 to TRBJ1-3; no firm D call. Germline CDR1 SGHAT, CDR2 FQNNGV. Trimming cost V 0 bases and J 0 bases, with 9 bases left between them. The CDR3 runs to 16 residues. CDR3 nucleotide sequence: TGTGCCAGCAGCTTAGAGCGCTTACGCTCTGGAAACACCATATATTTT. Translation gives CASSLERLRSGNTIYF.

The CDR3 nucleotides are TGCGCCAGCAGCATAGGACAGGGGGTATCCGGGGAGCTGTTTTTT. Translated: CASSIGQGVSGELFF. The chain uses TRBV5-1 and TRBJ2-2; 10 bases align to TRBD1. This CDR3 has 15 residues. The V segment lost 4 bases and the J segment 6 bases; nucleotides outside the gene matches: 6. Germline V gives CDR1 SGHRS, CDR2 YFSETQ.

The chain is built from TRBV11-2 and TRBJ1-5, with 10 bases identical to TRBD1. The CDR3 is 15 residues long. Germline lookup yields CDR1 SGHAT and CDR2 FQNNGV. V gave up 5 bases and J gave up 11 bases; unmatched junction bases: 12. This CDR3 reads CASSLLGQGTEAQHF. In DNA form, the CDR3 reads TGTGCCAGCAGCCTCCTGGGACAGGGGACGGAAGCCCAGCATTTT.

The chain joins TRBV7-2 to TRBJ2-7; weak D call: TRBD1 (6 bases). The germline V gene has CDR1 SGHTA and CDR2 FQGNSA. This CDR3 spans 16 amino acids. The V gene lost 6 bases and the J gene lost 2 bases, with 20 bases spanning the gap. The CDR3 DNA follows: TGTGCCAGCAGTCAGGGGCAGCTGAGGTCTGCCTACGAGCAGTACTTC. Its translation is CASSQGQLRSAYEQYF.

J is TRBJ2-5 and V is TRBV21-1; TRBD2, the table's D call, lacks a check against the DNA. TRBV21-1 is termed a pseudogene. CDR3 length: 10 residues. CDR3 sequence reads: CASTRETQYF. Here the CDR3 DNA reads TGTGCCAGCACGAGAGAGACCCAGTACTTC.

The chain combines TRBV30 with TRBJ1-2; D not resolved. Trimming left V 2 bases short and J 4 bases short, with 11 bases between. Germline V gives CDR1 GTSNPN, CDR2 SVGIG (reference sequence). The CDR3 is 13 amino acids. The CDR3 region is CAWSRQESYGYTF. The CDR3 DNA follows: TGTGCCTGGAGTCGGCAGGAGTCCTATGGCTACACCTTC.

This chain connects TRBV6-1 to TRBJ1-4; TRBD1 matches 7 bases. The CDR3 contains 15 residues. With 6 bases clipped from V and 4 bases from J, the junction kept 8 bases outside the gene matches. Germline CDR1 MNHNS, CDR2 SASEGT. As DNA, the CDR3 is TGTGCCAGCAGCCGACAGGGACTAGGTAATGAAAAACTGTTTTTT. It specifies CASSRQGLGNEKLFF.

The chain links TRBV27 to TRBJ2-1; D not resolved. Germline assignment: CDR1 MNHEY and CDR2 SMNVEV (reference sequence). Trimming shortened V by 5 bases and J by 8 bases, and 19 bases separated the two germline ends. The CDR3 has 15 residues. This CDR3 reads CASSPRLLKEDEQFF. As DNA, the CDR3 is TGTGCCAGCAGTCCCCGGCTTTTAAAAGAGGATGAGCAGTTCTTC.

The chain is built from TRBV19 and TRBJ1-2; D might be TRBD1 (6 bases). This CDR3 contains 13 residues. With 7 bases removed from V and 8 bases from J, the gap between germline ends came to 17 bases. Per the germline V gene, CDR1 is LNHDA and CDR2 is SQIVND (reference sequence). The CDR3: CASNVQGPGGYTF. CDR3 bases: TGTGCCAGTAATGTACAGGGTCCAGGAGGCTACACCTTC.

The count of this clone is one. The CDR3 coding sequence is TGTGCCAGCAGTTACTCGGCAGGGGGACAGCCCCAGCATTTT. Encoded protein: CASSYSAGGQPQHF. This sequence joins TRBV6-5 and TRBJ1-5; TRBD1 agrees at 7 bases. Unmatched junction bases numbered 3, after V lost 0 bases and J lost 7 bases. Germline V gene lookup returns CDR1 MNHEY and CDR2 SVGAGI. This CDR3 is built from 14 residues.

This clone was found many times. The DNA of the CDR3 is TGTGCCAGCAGCTATCTCGGAGGGACAGGGGGCAGTGGCTACACCTTC. This sequence encodes CASSYLGGTGGSGYTF. The chain uses TRBV5-6 and TRBJ1-2, with TRBD1 matching 12 bases. CDR1 and CDR2 from the germline V gene are SGHDT and YYEEEE. The CDR3 has 16 amino acids. V was clipped by 3 bases and J by 7 bases; unmatched bases: 10.

The V and J genes are TRBV21-1 and TRBJ2-7. TRBV21-1 is a documented pseudogene. The CDR3 consists of 16 residues. The CDR3 region is CASSTGITGTDYEQYF. CDR3 coding DNA: TGTGCCAGCAGCACTGGAATCACCGGGACCGATTACGAGCAGTACTTC.